These 9 T cell receptor beta chains share one sample of origin, sequenced in a study of blood T cell repertoires in COVID-19. Repertoires were generated with immunoSEQ multiplex PCR, while TCRdb's copy carries only in-frame clones and drops some. The profile shows more than 200,000 clones, 75% to 90% of them singletons. The material sequenced was PBMCs or T cells enriched from blood (not recorded which). These receptors were collected from a woman aged 25 to 39 with acute COVID-19.

The chain couples TRBV12-3 or TRBV12-4 to TRBJ2-1; D might be TRBD1 (5 bases). CDR3 length: 13 amino acids. Trimming took 6 bases from V and 9 from J, leaving 15 bases between them. The CDR3 protein is CASSLTDLSEQFF. DNA of the CDR3: TGTGCCAGCAGCCTGACAGACCTGTCTGAGCAGTTCTTC.

The rearrangement uses TRBV7-9 and TRBJ1-5; the match to TRBD1 covers 8 bases. After removal of 4 bases from V and 3 bases from J, the junction contained 8 bases not matched to a gene. Germline assignment: CDR1 SEHNR and CDR2 FQNEAQ (reference sequence). The CDR3 loop spans 16 amino acids. CDR3 in DNA: TGTGCCAGCAGCTCCACGACAGGGGCTACCAATCAGCCCCAGCATTTT. Amino acids: CASSSTTGATNQPQHF.

This chain links TRBV4-1 with TRBJ1-1, with TRBD1 as a possible D gene (5 bases). Trimming took 2 bases from V and 6 from J, leaving 19 bases between them. The CDR3 length is 16 residues. Germline values: CDR1 MGHRA, CDR2 YSYEKL. Here the CDR3 reads CASSQRTKDITSEAFF. The DNA for the CDR3 is TGCGCCAGCAGCCAAAGGACGAAGGACATAACGTCTGAAGCTTTCTTT.

CDR3 DNA: TGCGCCAGCAGCCTTATAGCGGGAAATGAGCAGTTCTTC. This gives the protein CASSLIAGNEQFF. The chain carries TRBV4-3 and TRBJ2-1; 8 bases agree with TRBD2. The CDR3 runs 13 residues. With V trimmed by 4 bases and J by 7 bases, 3 bases remained unmatched. Per the germline V gene, CDR1 is LGHNA and CDR2 is YSLEER.

This clone was seen a few times. The chain is built from TRBV5-1 and TRBJ1-1; D not certain. The germline gives CDR1 SGHRS, CDR2 YFSETQ. Trimming took 4 bases from V and 5 from J, leaving 12 bases between them. This CDR3 has 13 amino acids. The CDR3 reads CASSPNGWTEAFF. The CDR3 bases are TGCGCCAGCAGCCCGAACGGGTGGACTGAAGCTTTCTTT. The full variable domain, with the rest looked up from reference TRBV5-1 and TRBJ1-1, is KAGVTQTPRYLIKTRGQQVTLSCSPISGHRSVSWYQQTPGQGLQFLFEYFSETQRNKGNFPGRFSGRQFSNSRSEMNVSTLELGDSALYLCASSPNGWTEAFFGQGTRLTVV.

This clone showed up just once. The chain employs TRBV10-3 and TRBJ1-1; TRBD1 is a possible D gene (6 bases). Per the germline V gene, CDR1 is ENHRY and CDR2 is SYGVKD. The CDR3 consists of 15 residues. V was pared by 6 bases and J by 1 base, with 15 bases between. The CDR3 loop is CAIRGSGHPNTEAFF. The CDR3 nucleotides read TGTGCCATCAGAGGCTCGGGACACCCGAACACTGAAGCTTTCTTT.

The rearrangement uses TRBV29-1 and TRBJ2-1; 13 positions agree with TRBD2. This CDR3 is built from 15 residues. Germline V gene lookup returns CDR1 SQVTM and CDR2 ANQGSEA. J lost 4 bases, V lost 3 bases, and 3 bases had no gene match. CDR3 DNA sequence: TGCAGCGTTGATCGACTAGCGGGGGGTTACAATGAGCAGTTCTTC. Its translation: CSVDRLAGGYNEQFF.

The chain couples TRBV7-9 to TRBJ2-5; a possible D gene is TRBD2 (6 bases). Germline-derived CDR1 and CDR2 are SEHNR and FQNEAQ (reference sequence). Trimming cost V 2 bases and J 4 bases, with 11 bases left between them. The CDR3 loop spans 14 amino acids. Here the CDR3 reads CASSLRELRETQYF. CDR3 coding DNA: TGTGCCAGCAGCTTACGGGAGTTGAGAGAGACCCAGTACTTC.

The CDR3 reads CSVRQANEKLFF. CDR3 bases: TGCAGCGTTCGACAGGCTAATGAAAAACTGTTTTTT. The chain recombines TRBV29-1 with TRBJ1-4, with D tentatively TRBD1 (6 bases). The CDR3 has 12 residues. Germline V gene lookup returns CDR1 SQVTM and CDR2 ANQGSEA. Trimming cost V 5 bases and J 3 bases, with 7 bases left between them. Based on the CDR3 plus reference TRBV29-1 and TRBJ1-4, the full variable domain is SAVISQKPSRDICQRGTSLTIQCQVDSQVTMMFWYRQQPGQSLTLIATANQGSEATYESGFVIDKFPISRPNLTFSTLTVSNMSPEDSSIYLCSVRQANEKLFFGSGTQLSVL.